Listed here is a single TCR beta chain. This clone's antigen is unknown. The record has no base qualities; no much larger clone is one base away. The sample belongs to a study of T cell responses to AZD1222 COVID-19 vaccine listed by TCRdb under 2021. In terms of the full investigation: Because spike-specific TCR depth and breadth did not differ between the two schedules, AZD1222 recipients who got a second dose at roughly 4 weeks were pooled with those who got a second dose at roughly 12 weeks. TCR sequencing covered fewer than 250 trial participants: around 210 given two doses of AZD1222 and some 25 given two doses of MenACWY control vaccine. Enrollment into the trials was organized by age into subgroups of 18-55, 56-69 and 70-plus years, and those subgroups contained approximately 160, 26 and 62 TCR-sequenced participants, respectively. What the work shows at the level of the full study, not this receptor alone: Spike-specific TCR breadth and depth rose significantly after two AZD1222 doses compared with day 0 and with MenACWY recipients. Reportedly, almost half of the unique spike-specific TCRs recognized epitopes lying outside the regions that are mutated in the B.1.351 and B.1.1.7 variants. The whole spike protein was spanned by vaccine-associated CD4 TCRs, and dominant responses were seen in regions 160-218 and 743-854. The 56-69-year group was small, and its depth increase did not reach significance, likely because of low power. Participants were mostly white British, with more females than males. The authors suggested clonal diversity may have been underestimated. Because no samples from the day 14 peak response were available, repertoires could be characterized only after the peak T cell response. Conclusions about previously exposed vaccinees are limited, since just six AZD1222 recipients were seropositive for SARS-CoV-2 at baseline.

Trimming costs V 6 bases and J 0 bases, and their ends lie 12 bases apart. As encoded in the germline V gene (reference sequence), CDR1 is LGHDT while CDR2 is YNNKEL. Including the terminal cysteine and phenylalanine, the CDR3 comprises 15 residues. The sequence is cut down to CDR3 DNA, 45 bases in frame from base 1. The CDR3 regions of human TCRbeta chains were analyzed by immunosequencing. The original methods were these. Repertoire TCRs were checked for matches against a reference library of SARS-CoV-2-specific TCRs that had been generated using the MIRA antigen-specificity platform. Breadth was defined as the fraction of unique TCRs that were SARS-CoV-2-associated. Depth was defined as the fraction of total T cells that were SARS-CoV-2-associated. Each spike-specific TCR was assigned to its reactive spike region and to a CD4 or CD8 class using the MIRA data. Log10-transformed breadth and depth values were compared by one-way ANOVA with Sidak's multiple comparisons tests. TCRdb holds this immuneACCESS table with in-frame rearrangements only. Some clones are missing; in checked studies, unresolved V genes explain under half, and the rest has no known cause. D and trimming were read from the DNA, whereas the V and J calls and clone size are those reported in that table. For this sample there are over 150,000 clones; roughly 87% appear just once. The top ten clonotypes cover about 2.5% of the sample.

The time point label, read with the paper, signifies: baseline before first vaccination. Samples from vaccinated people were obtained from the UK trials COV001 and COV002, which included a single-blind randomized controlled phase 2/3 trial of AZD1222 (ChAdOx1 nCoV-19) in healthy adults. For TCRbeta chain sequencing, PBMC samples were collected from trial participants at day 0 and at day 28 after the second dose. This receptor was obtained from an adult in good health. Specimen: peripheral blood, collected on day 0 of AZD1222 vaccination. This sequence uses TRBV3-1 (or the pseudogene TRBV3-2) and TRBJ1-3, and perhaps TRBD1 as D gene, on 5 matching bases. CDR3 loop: CASRLGRGSGNTIYF. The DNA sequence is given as TGTGCCAGCAGACTAGGGAGGGGCTCTGGAAACACCATATATTTT.